These T cell receptor beta chains were read from a single sample in a study of shared clonotypes between healthy human individuals. The table came from immunoSEQ multiplex PCR; TCRdb's copy has only in-frame clones and leaves some out. The sample lists 2,100,000 or so clones; around 95% were seen once. What was sequenced was naive CD4+ T cells sorted from blood. Every receptor here comes from a man younger than 35 in good health. Each CDR3 is given with its conserved first and last residue. A D gene is named only where the DNA matches it firmly. Some rows mark clone size as missing; the rest say once, few, many or name a class of expanded clone.

D gene: -; J gene: TRBJ2-5; V gene: TRBV6-1; clone size: -; CDR3 protein: CASSDLRTAQQETQYF; CDR3 DNA: TGTGCCAGCAGTGACCTAAGGACAGCACAGCAAGAGACCCAGTACTTC
D gene: -; J gene: TRBJ2-2; V gene: TRBV5-6; clone size: -; CDR3 protein: CASSLVGLGNTGELFF; CDR3 DNA: TGTGCCAGCAGCTTGGTTGGATTAGGGAACACCGGGGAGCTGTTTTTT
D gene: -; J gene: TRBJ1-4; V gene: TRBV28; clone size: -; CDR3 protein: CATSSGAREKLFF; CDR3 DNA: TGTGCCACCTCGTCGGGGGCACGGGAAAAACTGTTTTTT
D gene: TRBD2; J gene: TRBJ2-5; V gene: TRBV11-2; clone size: -; CDR3 protein: CASSLLAGAQETQYF; CDR3 DNA: TGTGCCAGCAGCTTGCTAGCGGGCGCGCAAGAGACCCAGTACTTC
D gene: -; J gene: TRBJ1-3; V gene: TRBV28; clone size: -; CDR3 protein: CASSPQDRSSGNTIYF; CDR3 DNA: TGTGCCAGCAGTCCGCAGGACAGAAGCTCTGGAAACACCATATATTTT
D gene: -; J gene: TRBJ2-7; V gene: TRBV4-3; clone size: once; CDR3 protein: CASSYAGSSYEQYF; CDR3 DNA: TGCGCCAGCAGTTACGCGGGGAGCTCCTACGAGCAGTACTTC
D gene: -; J gene: TRBJ1-4; V gene: TRBV11-2; clone size: -; CDR3 protein: CASSLNGLIEKLFF; CDR3 DNA: TGTGCCAGCAGCTTAAACGGGTTGATTGAAAAACTGTTTTTT
D gene: -; J gene: TRBJ1-2; V gene: TRBV18; clone size: -; CDR3 protein: CASSPAERDGYTF; CDR3 DNA: TGTGCCAGCTCACCCGCGGAAAGGGATGGCTACACCTTC
D gene: -; J gene: TRBJ2-3; V gene: TRBV7-2; clone size: -; CDR3 protein: CASSVQGYTDTQYF; CDR3 DNA: TGTGCCAGCAGCGTACAGGGATACACAGATACGCAGTATTTT
D gene: TRBD1; J gene: TRBJ2-2; V gene: TRBV4-1; clone size: -; CDR3 protein: CASSQDPLLRTGTNTTGELFF; CDR3 DNA: TGCGCCAGCAGCCAAGATCCCCTTTTGCGGACAGGAACGAATACCACCGGGGAGCTGTTTTTT
D gene: -; J gene: TRBJ2-7; V gene: TRBV7-2; clone size: -; CDR3 protein: CASSLDSGYSYEQYF; CDR3 DNA: TGTGCCAGCAGCTTAGACAGCGGCTACTCCTACGAGCAGTACTTC
D gene: -; J gene: TRBJ1-5; V gene: TRBV2; clone size: few; CDR3 protein: CASSLGQSNQPQHF; CDR3 DNA: TGTGCCAGCAGTCTCGGACAGAGCAATCAGCCCCAGCATTTT
D gene: TRBD2; J gene: TRBJ2-1; V gene: TRBV7-9; clone size: -; CDR3 protein: CASSLSGRDNEQFF; CDR3 DNA: TGTGCCAGCAGCCTTAGCGGGAGAGACAATGAGCAGTTCTTC
D gene: -; J gene: TRBJ2-7; V gene: TRBV18; clone size: -; CDR3 protein: CASSPPSNYEQYF; CDR3 DNA: TGTGCCAGCTCACCACCTTCGAACTACGAGCAGTACTTC
D gene: TRBD1; J gene: TRBJ2-4; V gene: TRBV18; clone size: -; CDR3 protein: CASSPGTGNIQYF; CDR3 DNA: TGTGCCAGCTCACCGGGGACAGGGAACATTCAGTACTTC
D gene: -; J gene: TRBJ1-6; V gene: TRBV28; clone size: once; CDR3 protein: CASYNGQRYNSPLHF; CDR3 DNA: TGTGCCAGCTATAACGGACAGCGTTATAATTCACCCCTCCACTTT
D gene: -; J gene: TRBJ1-2; V gene: TRBV19; clone size: -; CDR3 protein: CASSIGGSNYGYTF; CDR3 DNA: TGTGCCAGTAGTATTGGTGGCTCTAACTATGGCTACACCTTC
D gene: -; J gene: TRBJ1-1; V gene: TRBV10-3; clone size: -; CDR3 protein: CAISGGQNTEAFF; CDR3 DNA: TGTGCCATCAGTGGGGGACAGAACACTGAAGCTTTCTTT
D gene: TRBD1; J gene: TRBJ2-7; V gene: TRBV7-2; clone size: -; CDR3 protein: CASSPRQGSYEQYF; CDR3 DNA: TGTGCCAGCAGCCCGCGACAGGGATCCTACGAGCAGTACTTC
D gene: TRBD2; J gene: TRBJ2-4; V gene: TRBV12-5; clone size: -; CDR3 protein: CASGQSGGNIQYF; CDR3 DNA: TGTGCTAGTGGTCAAAGCGGGGGAAACATTCAGTACTTC
D gene: TRBD1; J gene: TRBJ1-2; V gene: TRBV7-9; clone size: -; CDR3 protein: CAATGTDYGYTF; CDR3 DNA: TGTGCCGCTACGGGGACAGACTATGGCTACACCTTC
D gene: TRBD1; J gene: TRBJ1-5; V gene: TRBV6-4; clone size: -; CDR3 protein: CASSAPIDRGLQPQHF; CDR3 DNA: TGTGCCAGCAGTGCCCCCATTGACAGGGGGCTCCAGCCCCAGCATTTT
D gene: -; J gene: TRBJ1-1; V gene: TRBV19; clone size: -; CDR3 protein: CASSTPGRDTEAFF; CDR3 DNA: TGTGCCAGTAGTACCCCAGGCAGAGACACTGAAGCTTTCTTT
D gene: -; J gene: TRBJ2-5; V gene: TRBV10-3; clone size: -; CDR3 protein: CAISDHGGRETQYF; CDR3 DNA: TGTGCCATCAGTGATCACGGGGGCCGGGAGACCCAGTACTTC
D gene: TRBD1; J gene: TRBJ2-1; V gene: TRBV10-3; clone size: -; CDR3 protein: CAIRGQGPWNEQFF; CDR3 DNA: TGTGCCATCAGGGGACAGGGGCCGTGGAATGAGCAGTTCTTC
D gene: TRBD2; J gene: TRBJ2-3; V gene: TRBV25-1; clone size: -; CDR3 protein: CASSLSSGSGTDTQYF; CDR3 DNA: TGTGCCAGCAGCCTTAGTAGCGGGAGCGGTACAGATACGCAGTATTTT
D gene: -; J gene: TRBJ2-7; V gene: TRBV6-6; clone size: -; CDR3 protein: CASSMTGGEQYF; CDR3 DNA: TGTGCCAGCAGTATGACAGGTGGCGAGCAGTACTTC
D gene: -; J gene: TRBJ2-1; V gene: TRBV5-6; clone size: -; CDR3 protein: CASSSATTSSRHNEQFF; CDR3 DNA: TGTGCCAGCAGCTCGGCGACAACTAGCTCACGCCACAATGAGCAGTTCTTC
D gene: -; J gene: TRBJ1-6; V gene: TRBV28; clone size: -; CDR3 protein: CASRHGSRRNSPLHF; CDR3 DNA: TGTGCCAGCCGACACGGCAGCAGGCGGAATTCACCCCTCCACTTT
D gene: TRBD2; J gene: TRBJ2-7; V gene: TRBV2; clone size: -; CDR3 protein: CASTLGTSGAYEQYF; CDR3 DNA: TGTGCCAGCACTCTGGGGACTAGCGGAGCCTACGAGCAGTACTTC
D gene: TRBD1; J gene: TRBJ2-4; V gene: TRBV7-6; clone size: -; CDR3 protein: CASSSTQGAGKNIQYF; CDR3 DNA: TGTGCCAGCAGTTCCACCCAGGGGGCTGGCAAAAACATTCAGTACTTC
D gene: -; J gene: TRBJ1-4; V gene: TRBV18; clone size: -; CDR3 protein: CASSPSDPTTLGTNEKLFF; CDR3 DNA: TGTGCCAGCTCACCGTCAGATCCGACGACGCTTGGAACTAATGAAAAACTGTTTTTT
D gene: TRBD2; J gene: TRBJ2-7; V gene: TRBV25-1; clone size: once; CDR3 protein: CASSDPGTSGAEQYF; CDR3 DNA: TGTGCCAGCAGTGATCCCGGGACTAGCGGGGCCGAGCAGTACTTC
D gene: TRBD1; J gene: TRBJ2-7; V gene: TRBV30; clone size: -; CDR3 protein: CAWSDNPGQPYF; CDR3 DNA: TGTGCCTGGAGTGACAACCCGGGACAGCCGTACTTC
D gene: -; J gene: TRBJ2-7; V gene: TRBV18; clone size: -; CDR3 protein: CASSPGEGGEQYF; CDR3 DNA: TGTGCCAGCTCACCCGGGGAAGGTGGCGAGCAGTACTTC
D gene: -; J gene: TRBJ1-6; V gene: TRBV27; clone size: once; CDR3 protein: CASTSRLSFFYNSPLHF; CDR3 DNA: TGTGCCAGCACTTCCCGTTTGTCGTTTTTCTATAATTCACCCCTCCACTTT
D gene: TRBD1; J gene: TRBJ2-1; V gene: TRBV6-1; clone size: -; CDR3 protein: CASRARGREGQFF; CDR3 DNA: TGTGCCAGCCGGGCCAGGGGGCGGGAAGGGCAGTTCTTC
D gene: -; J gene: TRBJ2-1; V gene: TRBV5-1; clone size: -; CDR3 protein: CASSLGTGSSYNEQFF; CDR3 DNA: TGCGCCAGCAGCTTGGGTACGGGGAGCTCCTACAATGAGCAGTTCTTC
D gene: TRBD2; J gene: TRBJ2-3; V gene: TRBV5-1; clone size: -; CDR3 protein: CASSLGGGPDTQYF; CDR3 DNA: TGCGCCAGCAGCTTGGGCGGGGGGCCGGATACGCAGTATTTT
D gene: -; J gene: TRBJ1-1; V gene: TRBV28; clone size: -; CDR3 protein: CASSLPGFGVNTEAFF; CDR3 DNA: TGTGCCAGCAGTTTACCCGGTTTTGGGGTGAACACTGAAGCTTTCTTT